These 27 T cell receptor beta chains share one sample of origin, sequenced in a study of cytomegalovirus exposure and HLA in healthy donors. The PCR contained 60 Vbeta and 13 Jbeta primers. This table comes from immunoSEQ multiplex PCR, and its TCRdb copy is limited to in-frame clones, with some not included. This sample has approximately 150,000 clones, with around 85% found just once. The sequencing input was PBMCs. Receptors originate from a woman aged 25 to 45 in good health and CMV-seronegative.

This rearrangement joins TRBV5-4 to TRBJ1-4; the match to TRBD1 covers 7 bases. The germline V gene encodes CDR1 SGHNT and CDR2 YYREEE (reference sequence). The CDR3 is 15 residues long. Unmatched junction bases numbered 6, after V lost 4 bases and J lost 3 bases. CDR3 in amino acids: CASSTQGEANEKLFF. In nucleotides, the CDR3 is TGTGCCAGCAGCACGCAGGGGGAGGCTAATGAAAAACTGTTTTTT.

This clone occurred many times. The V and J genes are TRBV23-1 and TRBJ1-4, with D possibly TRBD1 on 5 matching bases. TRBV23-1 qualifies as an ORF whose function is uncertain. Trimming took 9 bases from V and 3 from J, leaving 14 bases between them. This CDR3 has 14 residues. The CDR3 sequence is CASPLREANEKLFF. The CDR3 DNA reads TGCGCCAGTCCGCTCAGGGAGGCTAATGAAAAACTGTTTTTT.

CDR3 sequence: CATSGQGTNEQFF. The CDR3, as DNA: TGTGCCACCAGCGGACAGGGTACGAATGAGCAGTTCTTC. V and J are TRBV15 and TRBJ2-1, with 8 positions matching TRBD1. The CDR3 is made up of 13 amino acids. V gave up 5 bases and J gave up 7 bases; unmatched junction bases: 4. The germline gives CDR1 LNHNV, CDR2 YYDKDF (reference sequence).

The gene calls are TRBV28 and TRBJ1-3, with D possibly being TRBD1 (5 bases). V shed 2 bases and J shed 0 bases, with 11 bases lying between them. CDR3 size: 16 residues. The V gene's germline CDR1 is MDHEN and CDR2 SYDVKM. The CDR3 DNA sequence: TGTGCCAGCAGTTTACTCGCGGGGGGCTCTGGAAACACCATATATTTT. Protein: CASSLLAGGSGNTIYF.

The chain links TRBV5-6 to TRBJ2-7; D may be TRBD2 (5 bases). Deletions cut 2 bases from V and 4 bases from J, with 10 bases between. The CDR3 length is 13 residues. The germline V gene has CDR1 SGHDT and CDR2 YYEEEE. As DNA, the CDR3 is TGTGCCAGCAGCTTTAGGGAGCGGTACGAGCAGTACTTC. Its translation is CASSFRERYEQYF. The full variable domain, in which reference TRBV5-6 and TRBJ2-7 provide the parts outside the CDR3, is DAGVTQSPTHLIKTRGQQVTLRCSPKSGHDTVSWYQQALGQGPQFIFQYYEEEERQRGNFPDRFSGHQFPNYSSELNVNALLLGDSALYLCASSFRERYEQYFGPGTRLTVT.

This chain joins TRBV25-1 and TRBJ1-4; TRBD1 agrees at 7 bases. The CDR3 spans 14 residues. V lost 6 bases, J lost 4 bases, and 5 bases stayed unmatched. CDR1 is MGHDK, CDR2 SYGVNS, per germline. Here the CDR3 reads CASSPTGSNEKLFF. The CDR3 DNA follows: TGTGCCAGCAGCCCGACAGGGAGTAATGAAAAACTGTTTTTT.

The chain employs TRBV27 and TRBJ2-3; TRBD1 aligns across 8 bases. V gave up 2 bases and J gave up 4 bases; unmatched junction bases: 2. CDR3 length: 14 residues. The V gene's germline CDR1 is MNHEY and CDR2 SMNVEV (reference sequence). This CDR3 is CASSLQGAADTQYF. The DNA of the CDR3 is TGTGCCAGCAGTTTACAGGGGGCTGCAGATACGCAGTATTTT.

The chain links TRBV7-2 to TRBJ1-3; D perhaps matches TRBD1 (6 bases). Germline CDR1 SGHTA, CDR2 FQGNSA. The CDR3 spans 15 residues. Trimming removed 5 bases from V and 0 bases from J, with 11 bases in between. Written as DNA, the CDR3 is TGTGCCAGCAGCCACGACAGGAGCTCTGGAAACACCATATATTTT. This gives the protein CASSHDRSSGNTIYF. The whole variable domain, remainder taken from reference TRBV7-2 and TRBJ1-3, is GAGVSQSPSNKVTEKGKDVELRCDPISGHTALYWYRQSLGQGLEFLIYFQGNSAPDKSGLPSDRFSAERTGGSVSTLTIQRTQQEDSAVYLCASSHDRSSGNTIYFGEGSWLTVV.

This clone was seen more than once but under ten times. The rearrangement uses TRBV6-5 and TRBJ2-7; 13 bases map to TRBD2. The germline gives CDR1 MNHEY, CDR2 SVGAGI. The CDR3 runs 15 residues. The V and J ends lost 6 bases and 3 bases, in that order; junction bases with no gene match: 5. DNA of the CDR3: TGTGCCAGCAGGCCGACTAGCGGGGGGATCTACGAGCAGTACTTC. It translates to CASRPTSGGIYEQYF.

The chain uses TRBV5-1 and TRBJ1-1; a possible D gene is TRBD1 (6 bases). Per the germline V gene, CDR1 is SGHRS and CDR2 is YFSETQ. Trimming took 4 bases from V and 3 from J, leaving 22 bases between them. The CDR3 is 17 residues long. The DNA of the CDR3 is TGCGCCAGCAGCCTAGGAACGGGATCACAGGGCGACACTGAAGCTTTCTTT. The encoded protein is CASSLGTGSQGDTEAFF.

CDR3 bases: TGTGCCAGCAGGATGGCACTAGCGGGGACAGATACGCAGTATTTT. This translates into CASRMALAGTDTQYF. V gene TRBV5-6 combines with J gene TRBJ2-3, with TRBD2 matching 10 bases. CDR1 and CDR2 from the germline V gene are SGHDT and YYEEEE. The CDR3 covers 15 residues. V lost 5 bases and J lost 3; bases outside the gene matches: 6.

The rearrangement links TRBV2 to TRBJ2-5, with 9 bases lining up with TRBD1. The V and J ends lost 5 bases and 5 bases, in that order; junction bases with no gene match: 3. Germline CDR1 reads SNHLY; CDR2 reads FYNNEI. The CDR3 runs to 13 residues. The CDR3 DNA reads as TGTGCCAGCAGTACACAGGGGGCCGAGACCCAGTACTTC. This sequence encodes CASSTQGAETQYF.

This chain links TRBV6-1 with TRBJ2-1; D remains ambiguous. The CDR3 is made up of 13 amino acids. V dropped 11 bases and J dropped 0 bases, with 11 bases sitting between them. Germline loops: CDR1 MNHNS, CDR2 SASEGT. Here the CDR3 reads CAVSRNSYNEQFF. The CDR3 DNA is TGTGCCGTCTCCAGGAACTCCTACAATGAGCAGTTCTTC.

The chain employs TRBV2 and TRBJ2-7, with D maybe TRBD1 (6 bases). Germline-derived CDR1 and CDR2 are SNHLY and FYNNEI. CDR3 length: 14 amino acids. Trimming cost V 7 bases and J 0 bases, with 13 bases left between them. CDR3 protein: CASINPDSSYEQYF. The CDR3 DNA sequence: TGTGCCAGCATAAACCCGGACAGCTCCTACGAGCAGTACTTC.

The V call is TRBV4-1, the J call TRBJ1-4; 12 bases line up with TRBD1. This CDR3 region has 15 residues. From germline, CDR1 is MGHRA and CDR2 YSYEKL. Trimming removed 3 bases from V and 8 bases from J; junction bases left unmatched: 4. CDR3 in DNA: TGCGCCAGCAGCCAGGGACAGGGGGCTGACGAAAAACTGTTTTTT. Amino acid sequence: CASSQGQGADEKLFF.

The chain employs TRBV2 and TRBJ2-3; 16 nucleotides align to TRBD2. This CDR3 has 18 amino acids. V lost 6 bases, J lost 3 bases, and 9 bases stayed unmatched. Germline V lookup: CDR1 SNHLY, CDR2 FYNNEI. The CDR3 sequence is CASRRTPGLAGGTDTQYF. The CDR3, as DNA: TGTGCCAGCAGGAGGACTCCGGGACTAGCGGGAGGGACAGATACGCAGTATTTT.

In its sample, this clone was seen a few times. The chain carries TRBV30 and TRBJ1-5; TRBD1 aligns across 8 bases. Trimming cost V 0 bases and J 3 bases; bases outside gene matches: 4. The length of the CDR3 is 15 residues. Germline V gene sequence: CDR1 GTSNPN, CDR2 SVGIG (reference sequence). CDR3 sequence (DNA): TGTGCCTGGAGTGTTCTGGACAGGGACAATCAGCCCCAGCATTTT. Amino acid sequence: CAWSVLDRDNQPQHF.

The chain employs TRBV29-1 and TRBJ1-2; a weak D match, TRBD1 (6 bases). CDR1 is SQVTM and CDR2 is ANQGSEA in the germline V gene. V lost 3 bases and J lost 4, with 18 bases in between. The CDR3 totals 15 residues. CDR3 loop: CSVDREGGHTYGYTF. Here the CDR3 DNA reads TGCAGCGTTGACCGGGAGGGGGGGCATACCTATGGCTACACCTTC.

The chain is built from TRBV6-1 and TRBJ2-2; D may be TRBD2 (7 bases). The germline V and J ends were trimmed by 2 bases and 6 bases, with 16 bases remaining between them. Per the germline V gene, CDR1 is MNHNS and CDR2 is SASEGT. CDR3 size: 16 residues. The CDR3 nucleotides read TGTGCCAGCAGTGAATTATCGGGGGGCGGGGCCGGGGAGCTGTTTTTT. It encodes CASSELSGGGAGELFF.

There are a few counts of this clone. The V and J genes are TRBV4-1 and TRBJ2-7, with TRBD1 identical over 7 bases. Looked up from germline, CDR1 is MGHRA and CDR2 is YSYEKL. After removal of 1 base from V and 2 bases from J, the junction contained 5 bases not matched to a gene. This CDR3 is built from 15 residues. CDR3 sequence (DNA): TGCGCCAGCAGCCAAGGTGGACAGGAACCCTACGAGCAGTACTTC. This gives the protein CASSQGGQEPYEQYF.

The chain links TRBV2 to TRBJ2-5, with TRBD1 as a possible D gene (6 bases). Trimming shortened V by 2 bases and J by 4 bases, and 8 bases separated the two germline ends. This CDR3 is 13 amino acids long. CDR1 is SNHLY, CDR2 FYNNEI, per germline. CDR3 amino acids: CASSEFRGETQYF. The CDR3 coding sequence is TGTGCCAGCAGTGAATTCAGGGGAGAGACCCAGTACTTC.

The chain recombines TRBV18 with TRBJ2-3; no clear D. CDR3 length: 15 amino acids. Deletions cut 0 bases from V and 1 base from J, with 8 bases between. Germline CDR1 reads KGHSH; CDR2 reads LQKENI. CDR3 loop: CASSPPSPGTDTQYF. CDR3 in DNA: TGTGCCAGCTCACCACCCTCGCCGGGCACAGATACGCAGTATTTT.

The chain recombines TRBV5-4 with TRBJ1-1; perhaps TRBD1 as D (6 bases). Germline V gene sequence: CDR1 SGHNT, CDR2 YYREEE (reference sequence). Trimming cost V 4 bases and J 11 bases, with 21 bases left between them. The CDR3 is 14 amino acids. CDR3 loop: CASSPDPGQQMAFF. The CDR3 bases are TGTGCCAGCAGCCCAGATCCGGGACAACAAATGGCTTTCTTT.

This rearrangement joins TRBV18 to TRBJ2-5, with D tentatively TRBD1 (5 bases). CDR1 and CDR2 from the germline V gene are KGHSH and LQKENI. The ends were cut back, 2 bases at V and 4 bases at J, with 14 bases in the middle. CDR3 length equals 15 residues. For the CDR3, the DNA is TGTGCCAGCTCACCAAGCCCGTCAGGGCTAGAGACCCAGTACTTC. As protein: CASSPSPSGLETQYF.

This sequence joins TRBV27 and TRBJ1-2; a weak D match, TRBD1 (5 bases). The CDR3 sequence is 12 residues long. V lost 7 bases and J 4 bases, leaving 10 bases between the germline ends. Germline V lookup: CDR1 MNHEY, CDR2 SMNVEV (reference sequence). Here the CDR3 DNA reads TGTGCCAGCAAGTCAGGGATCTATGGCTACACCTTC. The encoded protein is CASKSGIYGYTF.

This chain joins TRBV18 and TRBJ1-1, with a possible D match to TRBD1 (5 bases). Germline CDR1 and CDR2: KGHSH and LQKENI. Trimming cost V 4 bases and J 4 bases, with 16 bases left between them. The CDR3 runs to 15 residues. In DNA form, the CDR3 reads TGTGCCAGCTCACTTTCAGGGCGCGGGAGCACTGAAGCTTTCTTT. Translated, it gives CASSLSGRGSTEAFF.

Of note for this clone: Compared with germline, one end of the junction differs, possibly owing to a read error. The CDR3, as DNA: TGTTCCAGCAGCCCAGGGACAGGGTTCATGGGAAGCAATCAGCCCCAGCATTTT. Its translation is CSSSPGTGFMGSNQPQHF. The genes are TRBV7-9 and TRBJ1-5, with 9 bases matching TRBD1. CDR1 is SEHNR and CDR2 is FQNEAQ in the germline V gene (reference sequence). The CDR3 is made up of 18 amino acids.